The 3 T cell receptor beta chains listed next were all sequenced from one sample in a study of blood T cell repertoires in COVID-19 (dated by TCRdb to the early 2020s). The library was produced with the immunoSEQ multiplex PCR assay. In TCRdb, the immuneACCESS table is reduced to in-frame sequences with V and J assigned. These tables do not hold every clone; where another copy was compared, an unresolved V gene accounts for under half, and the others remain unexplained. Counted in this sample were 250,000 or so clones; over 80% of them appeared once. The leading ten clones occupy 1.5% to 1.7% of the sample. Material: peripheral blood. These receptors came from a woman aged 35 to 49 who had recovered from COVID-19.

The V call is TRBV28, the J call TRBJ1-4, with 9 bases matching TRBD1. From germline, CDR1 is MDHEN and CDR2 SYDVKM. V was clipped by 4 bases and J by 5 bases; unmatched bases: 8. CDR3 size: 16 residues. CDR3 protein: CASSSYSTGGNEKLFF. The CDR3 nucleotides read TGTGCCAGCAGTTCCTACTCGACAGGGGGGAATGAAAAACTGTTTTTT.

The V and J genes are TRBV28 and TRBJ1-2; the D gene is possibly TRBD1 (5 bases). The CDR3 sequence is 15 residues long. Germline V gives CDR1 MDHEN, CDR2 SYDVKM. The V end was cut by 5 bases, the J end by 4 bases, with 17 bases between. The CDR3 is CASSPWGGPGYGYTF. CDR3 DNA sequence: TGTGCCAGCAGTCCCTGGGGCGGCCCCGGCTATGGCTACACCTTC.

The CDR3 region is CASSQVPGQVQETQYF. The CDR3, as DNA: TGCGCCAGCAGCCAAGTCCCGGGACAGGTACAAGAGACCCAGTACTTC. The chain carries TRBV4-1 and TRBJ2-5; 8 positions agree with TRBD1. V shed 1 base, J shed 2 bases, and the junction held 6 bases outside the gene matches. Per germline, CDR1 MGHRA and CDR2 YSYEKL. This CDR3 spans 16 amino acids.